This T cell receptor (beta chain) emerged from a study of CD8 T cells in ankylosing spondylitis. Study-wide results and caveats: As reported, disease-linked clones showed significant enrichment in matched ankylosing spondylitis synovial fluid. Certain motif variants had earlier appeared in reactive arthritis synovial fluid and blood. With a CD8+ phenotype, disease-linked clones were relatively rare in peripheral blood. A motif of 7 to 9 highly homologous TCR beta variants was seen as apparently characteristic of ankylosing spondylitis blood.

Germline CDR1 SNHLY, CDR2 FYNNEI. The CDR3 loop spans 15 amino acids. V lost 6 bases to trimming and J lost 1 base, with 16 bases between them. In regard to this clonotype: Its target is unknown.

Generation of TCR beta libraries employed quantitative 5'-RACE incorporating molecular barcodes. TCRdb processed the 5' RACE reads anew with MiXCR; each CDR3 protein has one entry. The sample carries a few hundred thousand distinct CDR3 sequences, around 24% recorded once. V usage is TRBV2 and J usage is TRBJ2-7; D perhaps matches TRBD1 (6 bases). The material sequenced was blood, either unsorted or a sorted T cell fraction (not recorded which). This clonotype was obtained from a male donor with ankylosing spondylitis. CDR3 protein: CASSRAAGVSYEQYF. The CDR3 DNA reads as TGTGCCAGCAGCAGGGCGGCAGGGGTATCCTACGAGCAGTACTTC.